These 13 T cell receptor beta chains were all obtained from the same sample, sequenced in a study of blood T cell repertoires in COVID-19 (dated by TCRdb to about 2020). The library was prepared using the immunoSEQ multiplex PCR assay. The table was pulled from immuneACCESS by TCRdb, which kept in-frame rearrangements only. Such tables lose some clones; where checked, under half of the loss comes from unresolved V genes, and the rest has no known cause. This sample comprises fewer than 450,000 clones, roughly nine tenths of them detected only once. In total, the top ten clones hold approximately 0.93% of the sample. Sequences were obtained from PBMCs or T cells enriched from blood (not recorded which). The source of these receptors is a woman aged 25 to 39 who had recovered from COVID-19.

This chain connects TRBV9 to TRBJ1-2; D remains ambiguous. Deletions cut 0 bases from V and 7 bases from J, with 16 bases between. The CDR3 totals 15 residues. Germline lookup yields CDR1 SGDLS and CDR2 YYNGEE. The CDR3 nucleotides read TGTGCCAGCAGCGTAGTGGGTTTTCTATCAGGTGGCTACACCTTC. This sequence encodes CASSVVGFLSGGYTF.

V usage is TRBV3-1 (or the pseudogene TRBV3-2) and J usage is TRBJ2-5; D call uncertain. This CDR3 is built from 16 residues. Germline V gene data show CDR1 as LGHDT and CDR2 as YNNKEL (reference sequence). V gave up 0 bases and J gave up 5 bases, with 16 bases separating them. The chain's CDR3 is CASSQDHPAVGETQYF. In DNA form, the CDR3 reads TGTGCCAGCAGCCAAGATCATCCGGCAGTCGGGGAGACCCAGTACTTC.

This clone has a single count. The chain combines TRBV13 with TRBJ2-4; 8 bases line up with TRBD1. Germline V gives CDR1 PRHDT, CDR2 FYEKMQ (reference sequence). Trimming took 3 bases from V and 16 from J; bases not matched to a gene: 11. The CDR3 loop spans 13 amino acids. This CDR3 reads CASSFSALGQAYF. CDR3 nucleotides: TGTGCCAGCAGCTTTTCGGCCTTGGGACAGGCTTACTTC.

The rearrangement uses TRBV5-1 and TRBJ2-2; 7 positions agree with TRBD1. The CDR3 length is 15 residues. CDR1 is SGHRS, CDR2 YFSETQ, per germline. V dropped 4 bases and J dropped 0; count of bases not matched to a gene: 3. CDR3 residues: CASSPGTANTGELFF. CDR3 coding DNA: TGCGCCAGCAGCCCGGGGACAGCGAACACCGGGGAGCTGTTTTTT.

The gene calls are TRBV11-2 and TRBJ1-6, with 12 bases aligning to TRBD1. The CDR3 sequence is 15 residues long. The ends lost 5 bases at V and 9 bases at J; junction bases unmatched: 5. Germline lookup yields CDR1 SGHAT and CDR2 FQNNGV. The CDR3 region is CASSAGTGGSSPLHF. The CDR3 region has the DNA TGTGCCAGCAGCGCTGGGACAGGGGGCAGTTCACCCCTCCACTTT. The whole variable domain, remainder taken from reference TRBV11-2 and TRBJ1-6, is EAGVAQSPRYKIIEKRQSVAFWCNPISGHATLYWYQQILGQGPKLLIQFQNNGVVDDSQLPKDRFSAERLKGVDSTLKIQPAKLEDSAVYLCASSAGTGGSSPLHFGNGTRLTVT.

The chain uses TRBV29-1 and TRBJ1-2, with a weak D call TRBD1 (6 bases). The CDR3 totals 13 residues. Germline-derived CDR1 and CDR2 are SQVTM and ANQGSEA. Trimming left V 5 bases short and J 2 bases short, with 12 bases between. The CDR3 nucleotides read TGCAGCGTTCCTGGACAGTTCAACTATGGCTACACCTTC. It is translated as CSVPGQFNYGYTF.

This clone was seen once. The genes are TRBV7-9 and TRBJ2-5, with D perhaps TRBD2 (6 bases). The CDR3 has 13 amino acids. V lost 1 base and J lost 3, with 6 bases in between. Germline V gene data show CDR1 as SEHNR and CDR2 as FQNEAQ (reference sequence). The CDR3 region has the DNA TGTGCCAGCAGCTTAGGGGGGGAAGAGACCCAGTACTTC. This sequence encodes CASSLGGEETQYF.

The V call is TRBV6-5, the J call TRBJ2-1; D not resolved. In germline, CDR1 is MNHEY, CDR2 SVGAGI. CDR3 length equals 14 residues. V lost 0 bases and J 0 bases, leaving 3 bases between the germline ends. The CDR3 reads CASSYSSSYNEQFF. In DNA form, the CDR3 reads TGTGCCAGCAGTTACTCTAGCTCCTACAATGAGCAGTTCTTC.

The rearrangement uses TRBV30 and TRBJ2-1; 14 bases fit TRBD2. Germline assignment: CDR1 GTSNPN and CDR2 SVGIG (reference sequence). The CDR3 is made up of 15 amino acids. The J segment lost 16 bases and the V segment lost 1 base, leaving 12 bases of the junction unmatched. The CDR3 reads CAWSAGTSGGATIFF. In nucleotides, the CDR3 is TGTGCCTGGAGTGCCGGGACTAGCGGGGGAGCCACCATCTTCTTC.

The V call is TRBV18, the J call TRBJ2-1, with TRBD2 matching 7 bases. This CDR3 has 15 residues. Germline assignment: CDR1 KGHSH and CDR2 LQKENI. With V trimmed by 6 bases and J by 4 bases, 9 bases remained unmatched. The CDR3, as DNA: TGTGCCAGCTCCCAATCGAGCGGGATTTACAATGAGCAGTTCTTC. Protein: CASSQSSGIYNEQFF.

V is TRBV5-1 and J is TRBJ2-7; 8 bases map to TRBD1. Germline V CDR1 and CDR2: SGHRS, YFSETQ. The CDR3 consists of 15 residues. Trimming took 4 bases from V and 7 from J; bases not matched to a gene: 13. CDR3 bases: TGCGCCAGCAGCCCAACAGGGGGGAGGCCTAATGAGCAGTACTTC. Translated: CASSPTGGRPNEQYF. Variable domain in full (rest from reference TRBV5-1 and TRBJ2-7): KAGVTQTPRYLIKTRGQQVTLSCSPISGHRSVSWYQQTPGQGLQFLFEYFSETQRNKGNFPGRFSGRQFSNSRSEMNVSTLELGDSALYLCASSPTGGRPNEQYFGPGTRLTVT.

With regard to this clone: The same CDR3 is also encoded by other DNA sequences in this sample. The rearrangement uses TRBV27 and TRBJ2-3; the D is unclear. The CDR3 sequence is 13 residues long. Germline lookup yields CDR1 MNHEY and CDR2 SMNVEV (reference sequence). The V gene lost 6 bases and the J gene lost 1 base, with 8 bases spanning the gap. Here the CDR3 DNA reads TGTGCCAGCAGCTCTCGGGGCACAGATACGCAGTATTTT. It translates to CASSSRGTDTQYF.

The J gene is TRBJ2-7, the V gene TRBV11-3; 8 bases align to TRBD1. Trimming removed 3 bases from V and 2 bases from J; junction bases left unmatched: 6. Per germline, CDR1 SGHNT and CDR2 YENEEA. The CDR3 spans 15 residues. The CDR3 protein is CASSLRQGTTYEQYF. The CDR3 DNA is TGTGCCAGCAGCTTGAGACAGGGGACGACCTACGAGCAGTACTTC.